The clone carrying this TCR beta chain was counted only a few times. Its target is unknown. Germline V gene sequence: CDR1 DFQATT, CDR2 SNEGSKA (reference sequence). CDR3 length equals 12 residues. With 4 bases clipped from V and 8 bases from J, the junction kept 5 bases outside the gene matches. This entry comes from a study of regulatory T cells in long-lasting Graves disease. Overall study: Graves' disease counted as persistent after over 5 years of antithyroid drugs with positive TSH receptor antibodies. Study outcomes and limitations: Shared public clonotypes totalled a few thousand in persistent patients, compared with about 930 in new patients. The researchers studied only peripheral blood, not thyroid tissue.

Time point denoted: persistent/refractory GD, antithyroid drugs over 5 years with positive TRAb. Making the TCR library involved RNA that had been extracted from PBMCs. Both iRepertoire HTBI primers and Arm-PCR of CDR3 regions were used to build the TCR beta libraries. Each CDR3 protein gets one entry after TCRdb re-called the multiplex PCR reads with MiXCR. The sample shows some 440,000 distinct CDR3 sequences, roughly 20% of them seen only once. This TCR came from a female donor with Graves disease. The specimen was peripheral blood mononuclear cells (PBMCs), collected when the disease was refractory, from a patient treated with antithyroid drugs. The J gene is TRBJ1-2, the V gene TRBV20-1; TRBD1 aligns across 9 bases. The CDR3, as DNA: TGCAGTGCTACTTGGACAGGGGCGGGCTACACCTTC. This gives the protein CSATWTGAGYTF.